The 22 T cell receptor beta chains presented below share a single source sample, sequenced in a study of blood T cells in healthy people across ages. Sample-barcoded 5' priming and a J-beta primer mix drove a second PCR of about 6 to 12 cycles. TCRdb called the 5' RACE reads again in MiXCR, with one record for every CDR3 protein. Among roughly 790,000 distinct CDR3 sequences listed, approximately 39% were seen once. The sequenced sample was blood. Receptors were obtained from a woman aged 60-75 years in good health.

This clonotype has a handful of counts. The chain has TRBV3-1 and TRBJ2-1, with 7 bases fitting TRBD1. V lost 5 bases, J lost 7 bases, and 5 bases stayed unmatched. Germline loops: CDR1 LGHDT, CDR2 YNNKEL (reference sequence). The CDR3 is made up of 13 amino acids. Here the CDR3 reads CASSKTGWNEQFF. Written as DNA, the CDR3 is TGTGCCAGCAGCAAGACAGGGTGGAATGAGCAGTTCTTC.

On this clonotype itself: The junction does not match germline at one end; this may be a read error. The chain has TRBV12-3 or TRBV12-4 and TRBJ2-3; no firm D call. This CDR3 contains 16 residues. CDR3 nucleotide sequence: TGTGCCAGCAGTTTTGAGGCTAGAGTTATAGCAGATGCGCAGTATTTC. The encoded protein is CASSFEARVIADAQYF.

The table lists this clonotype with a few counts. V is TRBV28 and J is TRBJ2-7; the D is unclear. The germline V and J ends were trimmed by 5 bases and 0 bases, with 8 bases remaining between them. Germline CDR1 MDHEN, CDR2 SYDVKM. CDR3 length: 13 residues. CDR3 in amino acids: CASSPDGSYEQYF. The CDR3 DNA reads TGTGCCAGCAGTCCGGACGGCTCCTACGAGCAGTACTTC.

This clonotype was counted at least ten times. Here the CDR3 DNA reads TGTGCCAGCAGTCGGGACGGCACAGATACGCAGTATTTT. Translating it yields CASSRDGTDTQYF. The chain has TRBV6-5 and TRBJ2-3; D tentatively reads TRBD1 or TRBD2 (5 bases each). CDR1 and CDR2 from the germline V gene are MNHEY and SVGAGI. Trimming left V 5 bases short and J 1 base short, with 7 bases between. The CDR3 has 13 amino acids.

There are many counts of this clonotype. The V call is TRBV9, the J call TRBJ2-5, with 10 positions matching TRBD1. The CDR3 sequence is 15 residues long. Germline V gives CDR1 SGDLS, CDR2 YYNGEE. V trimming: 4 bases; J trimming: 1 base; junction bases outside the gene matches: 4. CDR3 coding DNA: TGTGCCAGCAGCCCCGGGACAGGGGTCCAAGAGACCCAGTACTTC. Amino acids: CASSPGTGVQETQYF. Full variable domain (remainder filled in from reference TRBV9 and TRBJ2-5): DSGVTQTPKHLITATGQRVTLRCSPRSGDLSVYWYQQSLDQGLQFLIQYYNGEERAKGNILERFSAQQFPDLHSELNLSSLELGDSALYFCASSPGTGVQETQYFGPGTRLLVL.

This clonotype has more than one count but fewer than ten. V and J are TRBV6-5 and TRBJ2-3, with TRBD1 matching 10 bases. V was pared by 6 bases and J by 4 bases, with 7 bases of the junction left unmatched. The CDR3 totals 15 residues. Germline V CDR1 and CDR2: MNHEY, SVGAGI. The CDR3 loop is CASRLGQGSADTQYF. CDR3 DNA sequence: TGTGCCAGCAGACTGGGACAGGGGAGCGCAGATACGCAGTATTTT.

V and J are TRBV29-1 and TRBJ1-2; TRBD1 might be the D (5 bases). CDR1 and CDR2 (germline): SQVTM, ANQGSEA. V lost 4 bases, J lost 1 base, and 10 bases lay in between. This CDR3 region has 13 residues. CDR3 residues: CSVGVGLNYGYTF. CDR3 sequence (DNA): TGCAGCGTTGGTGTGGGGCTTAACTATGGCTACACCTTC.

Many counts were recorded for this clonotype. The genes are TRBV29-1 and TRBJ2-5, with D uncertain. The CDR3 extends over 13 amino acids. Trimming shortened V by 3 bases and J by 5 bases, and 13 bases separated the two germline ends. Germline CDR1 is SQVTM and CDR2 is ANQGSEA. The CDR3 DNA is TGCAGCGTTGATGCGGCCGGTCTGGAGACCCAGTACTTC. Amino acid sequence: CSVDAAGLETQYF. Supplemented by reference TRBV29-1 and TRBJ2-5, the full variable domain reads SAVISQKPSRDICQRGTSLTIQCQVDSQVTMMFWYRQQPGQSLTLIATANQGSEATYESGFVIDKFPISRPNLTFSTLTVSNMSPEDSSIYLCSVDAAGLETQYFGPGTRLLVL.

The chain is built from TRBV27 and TRBJ2-1, with D perhaps matching TRBD1 (6 bases). V shed 4 bases and J shed 2 bases, with 18 bases lying between them. This CDR3 has 17 amino acids. Germline lookup yields CDR1 MNHEY and CDR2 SMNVEV (reference sequence). The CDR3 loop reads CASSSLPLTGTYNEQFF. The CDR3 DNA reads TGTGCCAGCAGTTCACTTCCCTTAACAGGGACCTACAATGAGCAGTTCTTC.

As for this clonotype: With a much larger clone just one base away, this may be a read error. Because it lacks the conserved phenylalanine or tryptophan at the end, this CDR3 is likely a read error. V gene TRBV10-3 combines with J gene TRBJ2-7, with TRBD1 matching over 10 bases. The germline V gene encodes CDR1 ENHRY and CDR2 SYGVKD. J lost 3 bases, V lost 4 bases, and 0 bases had no gene match. This CDR3 region has 13 residues. The CDR3 sequence: CAISGTGGYEQYL. The CDR3 nucleotides are TGTGCCATCAGTGGGACAGGGGGCTACGAGCAGTACTTA.

This clonotype came up many times. The rearrangement uses TRBV9 and TRBJ2-1; TRBD2 matches 11 bases. Losses at the gene ends were 4 bases for V and 7 bases for J; bases not matched to a gene: 1. The CDR3 is made up of 13 amino acids. Germline lookup yields CDR1 SGDLS and CDR2 YYNGEE. CDR3 protein: CASSSSGGNEQFF. DNA of the CDR3: TGTGCCAGCAGCTCTAGCGGGGGGAATGAGCAGTTCTTC. The full variable domain, with the rest looked up from reference TRBV9 and TRBJ2-1, is DSGVTQTPKHLITATGQRVTLRCSPRSGDLSVYWYQQSLDQGLQFLIQYYNGEERAKGNILERFSAQQFPDLHSELNLSSLELGDSALYFCASSSSGGNEQFFGPGTRLTVL.

This clonotype appeared many times. V and J are TRBV4-1 and TRBJ2-7; 7 bases are shared with TRBD1. Unmatched junction bases numbered 13, after V lost 0 bases and J lost 5 bases. The CDR3 contains 17 residues. Germline-derived CDR1 and CDR2 are MGHRA and YSYEKL. The CDR3 is CASSQDKRPQGFHEQYF. As DNA, the CDR3 is TGCGCCAGCAGCCAAGATAAACGGCCACAGGGGTTCCACGAGCAGTACTTC.

The chain links TRBV2 to TRBJ2-5; D might be TRBD2 (5 bases). Gene TRBJ2-7 matches the end of the DNA better, so the J call may be wrong. Germline values: CDR1 SNHLY, CDR2 FYNNEI. This CDR3 contains 15 residues. The CDR3 DNA reads as TGTGCCAGCAGTGGAGGACGGGGTGGGCTCTCCGAGCAGTACTTC. This codes for CASSGGRGGLSEQYF.

This clonotype was seen a handful of times. The chain joins TRBV7-9 to TRBJ1-2, with 9 positions matching TRBD1. Trimming removed 0 bases from V and 6 bases from J; junction bases left unmatched: 5. This CDR3 spans 15 amino acids. The V gene's germline CDR1 is SEHNR and CDR2 FQNEAQ (reference sequence). The chain's CDR3 is CASSLAGTGLNGYTF. In nucleotides, the CDR3 is TGTGCCAGCAGCTTAGCCGGGACAGGGTTAAATGGCTACACCTTC.

This clonotype was counted only a few times. The genes are TRBV28 and TRBJ2-7; D perhaps matches TRBD2 (6 bases). The length of the CDR3 is 16 residues. The V and J ends lost 3 bases and 7 bases respectively, with 22 bases between them. The germline V gene encodes CDR1 MDHEN and CDR2 SYDVKM. The CDR3 loop is CASSFSPRDSGNEQYF. The CDR3 DNA follows: TGTGCCAGCAGTTTTTCCCCGCGGGACTCGGGAAATGAGCAGTACTTC.

V usage is TRBV20-1 and J usage is TRBJ1-5; weak D call: TRBD1 (5 bases). The V gene lost 0 bases and the J gene lost 2 bases, with 17 bases spanning the gap. CDR3 length: 17 residues. Germline CDR1 is DFQATT and CDR2 is SNEGSKA (reference sequence). The CDR3 DNA sequence: TGCAGTGCTAGAGATCGGGGCAAGATTAGAGGCAATCAGCCCCAGCATTTT. Protein: CSARDRGKIRGNQPQHF.

This chain joins TRBV5-1 and TRBJ2-5; the D gene could be TRBD1 or TRBD2 (6 bases each). Germline V gives CDR1 SGHRS, CDR2 YFSETQ. The CDR3 spans 16 residues. Between the trimmed V and J ends, which lost 0 bases and 3 bases, there was a span of 15 bases. This CDR3 reads CASSLVGGTREETQYF. CDR3 DNA: TGCGCCAGCAGCTTGGTGGGGGGCACCAGGGAAGAGACCCAGTACTTC.

The DNA for the CDR3 is TGTGCCAGCAGGAAGAGGGGGGGCCAATACAATGAGCAGTTCTTC. It encodes CASRKRGGQYNEQFF. The gene calls are TRBV2 and TRBJ2-1; perhaps TRBD2 as D (7 bases). V was cut by 6 bases and J by 4 bases, with 16 bases left in between. The CDR3 is 15 amino acids. Germline loops: CDR1 SNHLY, CDR2 FYNNEI.

This chain joins TRBV2 and TRBJ2-3, with 7 positions matching TRBD1. The germline gives CDR1 SNHLY, CDR2 FYNNEI. The J segment lost 2 bases and the V segment lost 7 bases, leaving 9 bases of the junction unmatched. This CDR3 has 15 residues. The CDR3 DNA reads as TGTGCCAGCACCTTGTTGGGACAGAACACAGATACGCAGTATTTT. Amino acids: CASTLLGQNTDTQYF.

The V gene is TRBV4-2, the J gene TRBJ2-7, with 9 nucleotides matching TRBD1. V lost 2 bases, J lost 5 bases, and 13 bases stayed unmatched. Germline V gene sequence: CDR1 LGHNA, CDR2 YNFKEQ. CDR3 size: 17 residues. CDR3 loop: CASSQLFGDRVFNEQYF. CDR3 in DNA: TGTGCCAGCAGCCAATTGTTCGGGGACAGGGTATTCAACGAGCAGTACTTC.

For this clonotype: A much larger clone differs by one base, so this may be a read error. The V call is TRBV29-1, the J call TRBJ2-3; D not resolved. Trimming took off 8 bases at V and 0 bases at J, with 9 bases between the two ends. The CDR3 sequence is 12 residues long. Germline CDR1 reads SQVTM; CDR2 reads ANQGSEA. CDR3 in DNA: TGCAGCCCAAAAGACAGCACAGATACGCAGTATTTT. This gives the protein CSPKDSTDTQYF.

The gene calls are TRBV19 and TRBJ2-4, with 8 bases matching TRBD2. This CDR3 contains 17 residues. Unmatched junction bases numbered 8, after V lost 4 bases and J lost 0 bases. The germline CDR1 and CDR2 sequences are LNHDA and SQIVND (reference sequence). The CDR3 DNA follows: TGTGCCAGTAGTACTAGCGGGTTTACACTAGCCAAAAACATTCAGTACTTC. Residues: CASSTSGFTLAKNIQYF.